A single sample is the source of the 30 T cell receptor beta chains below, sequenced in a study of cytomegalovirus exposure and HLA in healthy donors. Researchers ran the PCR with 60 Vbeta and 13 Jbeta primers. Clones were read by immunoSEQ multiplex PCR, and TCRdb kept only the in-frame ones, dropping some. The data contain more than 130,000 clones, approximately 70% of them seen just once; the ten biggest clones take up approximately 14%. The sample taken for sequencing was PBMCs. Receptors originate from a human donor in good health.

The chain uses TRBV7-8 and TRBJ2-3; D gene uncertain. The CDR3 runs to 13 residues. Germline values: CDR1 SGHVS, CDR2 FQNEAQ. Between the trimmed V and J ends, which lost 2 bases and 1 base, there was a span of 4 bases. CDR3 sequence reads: CASSLTGTDTQYF. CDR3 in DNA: TGTGCCAGCAGCTTAACAGGCACAGATACGCAGTATTTT.

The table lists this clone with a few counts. The CDR3 protein is CASSYSHSGEQYF. CDR3 coding DNA: TGTGCCAGCAGTTACTCGCATTCTGGGGAGCAGTACTTC. The chain uses TRBV6-5 and TRBJ2-5, with TRBD2 as a possible D gene (5 bases). The germline CDR1 and CDR2 sequences are MNHEY and SVGAGI. The CDR3 has 13 amino acids. Trimming pared 0 bases from V and 11 bases from J, leaving 13 bases between.

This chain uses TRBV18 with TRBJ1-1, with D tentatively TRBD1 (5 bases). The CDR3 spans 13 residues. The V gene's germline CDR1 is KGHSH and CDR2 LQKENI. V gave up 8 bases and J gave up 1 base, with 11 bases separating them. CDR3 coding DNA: TGTGCCAGCACATCGACAGAGAACACTGAAGCTTTCTTT. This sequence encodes CASTSTENTEAFF.

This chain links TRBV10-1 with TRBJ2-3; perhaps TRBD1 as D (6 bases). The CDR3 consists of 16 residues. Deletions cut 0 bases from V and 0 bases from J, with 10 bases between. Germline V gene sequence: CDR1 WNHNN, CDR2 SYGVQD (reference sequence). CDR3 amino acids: CASSESTGVSTDTQYF. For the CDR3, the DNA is TGCGCCAGCAGTGAGTCGACAGGCGTTAGCACAGATACGCAGTATTTT.

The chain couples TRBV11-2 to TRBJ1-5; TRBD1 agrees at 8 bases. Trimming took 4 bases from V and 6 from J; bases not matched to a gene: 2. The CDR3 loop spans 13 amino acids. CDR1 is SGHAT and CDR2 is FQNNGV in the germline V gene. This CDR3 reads CASSSTGAQPQHF. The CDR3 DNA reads TGTGCCAGCAGCTCGACAGGGGCTCAGCCCCAGCATTTT.

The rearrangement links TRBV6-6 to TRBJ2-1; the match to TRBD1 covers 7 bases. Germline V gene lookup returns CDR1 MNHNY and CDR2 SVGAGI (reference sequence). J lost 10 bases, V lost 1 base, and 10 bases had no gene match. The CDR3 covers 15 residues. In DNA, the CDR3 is TGTGCCAGCAGTTACTTGGGGACAGCCCATAGGGAGCAGTTCTTC. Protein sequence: CASSYLGTAHREQFF.

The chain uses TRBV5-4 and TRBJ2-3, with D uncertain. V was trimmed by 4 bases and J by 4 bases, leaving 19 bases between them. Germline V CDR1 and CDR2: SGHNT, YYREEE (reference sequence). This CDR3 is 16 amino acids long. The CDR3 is CASSGPLLSRADTQYF. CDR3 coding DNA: TGTGCCAGCAGCGGTCCTTTATTGTCCCGAGCAGATACGCAGTATTTT.

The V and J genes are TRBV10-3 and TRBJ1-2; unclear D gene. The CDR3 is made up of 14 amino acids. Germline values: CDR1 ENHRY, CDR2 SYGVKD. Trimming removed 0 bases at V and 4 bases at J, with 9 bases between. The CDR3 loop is CAISESSGSYGYTF. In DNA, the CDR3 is TGTGCCATCAGTGAGTCGTCGGGAAGCTATGGCTACACCTTC.

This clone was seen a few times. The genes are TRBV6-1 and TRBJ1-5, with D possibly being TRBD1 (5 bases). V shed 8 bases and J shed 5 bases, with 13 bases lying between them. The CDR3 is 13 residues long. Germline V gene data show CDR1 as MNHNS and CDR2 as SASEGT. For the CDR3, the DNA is TGTGCCAGCGGGACTGGTTTTGATCAGCCCCAGCATTTT. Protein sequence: CASGTGFDQPQHF.

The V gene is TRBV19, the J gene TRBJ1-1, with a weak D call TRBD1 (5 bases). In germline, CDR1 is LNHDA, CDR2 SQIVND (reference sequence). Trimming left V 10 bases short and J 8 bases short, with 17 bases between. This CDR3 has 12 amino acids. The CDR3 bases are TGTGCCACCAGGGATGGTGTAGGGGAAGCTTTCTTT. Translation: CATRDGVGEAFF. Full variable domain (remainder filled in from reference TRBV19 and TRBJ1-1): DGGITQSPKYLFRKEGQNVTLSCEQNLNHDAMYWYRQDPGQGLRLIYYSQIVNDFQKGDIAEGYSVSREKKESFPLTVTSAQKNPTAFYLCATRDGVGEAFFGQGTRLTVV.

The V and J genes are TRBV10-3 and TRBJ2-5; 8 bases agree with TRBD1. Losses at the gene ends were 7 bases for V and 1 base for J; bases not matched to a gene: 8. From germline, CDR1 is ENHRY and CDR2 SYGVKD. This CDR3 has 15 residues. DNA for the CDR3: TGTGCCATCAACCGAGACAGGGGCGGCCAAGAGACCCAGTACTTC. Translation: CAINRDRGGQETQYF.

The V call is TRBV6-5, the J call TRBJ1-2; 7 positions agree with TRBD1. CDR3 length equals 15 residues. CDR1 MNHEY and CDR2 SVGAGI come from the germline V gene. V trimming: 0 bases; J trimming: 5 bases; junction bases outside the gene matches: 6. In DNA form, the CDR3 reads TGTGCCAGCAGTTACTCCCCGACAGGGAAGTATGGCTACACCTTC. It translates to CASSYSPTGKYGYTF.

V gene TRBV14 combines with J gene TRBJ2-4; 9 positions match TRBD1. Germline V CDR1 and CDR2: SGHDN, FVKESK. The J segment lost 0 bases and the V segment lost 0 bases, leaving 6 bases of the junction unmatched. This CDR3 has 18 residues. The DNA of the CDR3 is TGTGCCAGCAGCCAAGATTTGGACAGGGGACTAGCCAAAAACATTCAGTACTTC. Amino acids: CASSQDLDRGLAKNIQYF.

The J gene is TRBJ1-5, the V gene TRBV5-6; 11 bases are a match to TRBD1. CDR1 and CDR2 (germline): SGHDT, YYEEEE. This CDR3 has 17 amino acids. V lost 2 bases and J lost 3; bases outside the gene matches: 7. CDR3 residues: CASSFFGQGAANQPQHF. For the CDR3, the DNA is TGTGCCAGCAGCTTTTTCGGACAGGGGGCGGCCAATCAGCCCCAGCATTTT.

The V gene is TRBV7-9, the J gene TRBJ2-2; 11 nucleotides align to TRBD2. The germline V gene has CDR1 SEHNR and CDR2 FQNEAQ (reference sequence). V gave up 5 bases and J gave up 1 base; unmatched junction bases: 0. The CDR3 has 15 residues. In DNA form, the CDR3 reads TGTGCCAGCAGCGGGACTAGCGGGAACACCGGGGAGCTGTTTTTT. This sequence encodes CASSGTSGNTGELFF.

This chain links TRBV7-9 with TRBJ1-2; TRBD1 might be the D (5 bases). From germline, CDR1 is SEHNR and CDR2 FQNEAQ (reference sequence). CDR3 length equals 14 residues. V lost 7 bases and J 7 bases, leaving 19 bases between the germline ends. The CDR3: CASTQPRASGGYTF. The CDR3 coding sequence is TGTGCCAGCACCCAACCCAGGGCGTCGGGTGGCTACACCTTC.

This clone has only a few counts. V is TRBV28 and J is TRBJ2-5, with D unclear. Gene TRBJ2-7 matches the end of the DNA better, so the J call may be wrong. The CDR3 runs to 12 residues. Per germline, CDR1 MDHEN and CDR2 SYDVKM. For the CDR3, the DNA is TGTGCCAGCAGTCCTGATACCTACGAGCAGTACTTC. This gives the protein CASSPDTYEQYF.

The CDR3 sequence is CASSPGQGITEAFF. As DNA, the CDR3 is TGTGCCAGCTCACCTGGACAGGGGATCACTGAAGCTTTCTTT. V usage is TRBV18 and J usage is TRBJ1-1, with TRBD1 identical over 9 bases. CDR1 is KGHSH and CDR2 is LQKENI in the germline V gene. This CDR3 has 14 residues. V shed 3 bases and J 4 bases; nucleotides not matched to a gene: 3. Complete variable domain (other parts from reference TRBV18 and TRBJ1-1): NAGVMQNPRHLVRRRGQEARLRCSPMKGHSHVYWYRQLPEEGLKFMVYLQKENIIDESGMPKERFSAEFPKEGPSILRIQQVVRGDSAAYFCASSPGQGITEAFFGQGTRLTVV.

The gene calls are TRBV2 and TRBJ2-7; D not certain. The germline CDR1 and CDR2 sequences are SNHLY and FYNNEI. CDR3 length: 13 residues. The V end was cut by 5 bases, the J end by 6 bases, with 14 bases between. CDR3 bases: TGTGCCAGCAGTCGAGACCTAGTCATCGAGCAGTACTTC. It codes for CASSRDLVIEQYF.

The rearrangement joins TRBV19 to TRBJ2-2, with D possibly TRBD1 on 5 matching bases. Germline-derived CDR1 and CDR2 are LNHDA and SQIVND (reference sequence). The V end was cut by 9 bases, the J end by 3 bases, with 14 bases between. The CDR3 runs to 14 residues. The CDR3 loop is CASRTDSYTGELFF. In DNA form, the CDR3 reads TGTGCCAGCCGGACCGACAGTTACACCGGGGAGCTGTTTTTT. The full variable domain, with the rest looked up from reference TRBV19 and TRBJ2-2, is DGGITQSPKYLFRKEGQNVTLSCEQNLNHDAMYWYRQDPGQGLRLIYYSQIVNDFQKGDIAEGYSVSREKKESFPLTVTSAQKNPTAFYLCASRTDSYTGELFFGEGSRLTVL.

CDR3 sequence (DNA): TGTGCCAGCAGCTTAGGCTCAGAAGATACACCCCTCCACTTT. Translation: CASSLGSEDTPLHF. V is TRBV7-8 and J is TRBJ1-6; D gene uncertain. V lost 1 base and J lost 11, with 12 bases in between. The CDR3 totals 14 residues. The germline CDR1 and CDR2 sequences are SGHVS and FQNEAQ. Based on the CDR3 plus reference TRBV7-8 and TRBJ1-6, the full variable domain is GAGVSQSPRYKVAKRGQDVALRCDPISGHVSLFWYQQALGQGPEFLTYFQNEAQLDKSGLPSDRFFAERPEGSVSTLKIQRTQQEDSAVYLCASSLGSEDTPLHFGNGTRLTVT.

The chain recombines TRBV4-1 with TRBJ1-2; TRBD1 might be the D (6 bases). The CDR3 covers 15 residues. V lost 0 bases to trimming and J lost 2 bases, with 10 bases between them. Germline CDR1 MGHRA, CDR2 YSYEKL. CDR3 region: CASSQEGDTNYGYTF. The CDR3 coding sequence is TGCGCCAGCAGCCAAGAGGGGGACACGAACTATGGCTACACCTTC.

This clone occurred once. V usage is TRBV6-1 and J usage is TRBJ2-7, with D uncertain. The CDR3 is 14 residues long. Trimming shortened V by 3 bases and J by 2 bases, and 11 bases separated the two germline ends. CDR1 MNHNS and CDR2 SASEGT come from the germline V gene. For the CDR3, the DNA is TGTGCCAGCAGTGAGGTGGCTCAAACCTACGAGCAGTACTTC. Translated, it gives CASSEVAQTYEQYF.

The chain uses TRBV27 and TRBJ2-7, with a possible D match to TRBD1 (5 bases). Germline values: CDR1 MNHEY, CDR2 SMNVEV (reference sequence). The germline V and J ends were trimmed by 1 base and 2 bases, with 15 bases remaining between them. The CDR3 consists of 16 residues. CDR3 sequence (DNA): TGTGCCAGCAGTTTATTGGACACCTCCGGCCCCTACGAGCAGTACTTC. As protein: CASSLLDTSGPYEQYF.

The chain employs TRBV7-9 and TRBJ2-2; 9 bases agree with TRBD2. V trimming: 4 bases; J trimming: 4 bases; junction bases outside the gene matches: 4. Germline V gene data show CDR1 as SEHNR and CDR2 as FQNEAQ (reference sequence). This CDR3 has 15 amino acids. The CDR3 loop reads CASSSAGGSTGELFF. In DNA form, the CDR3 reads TGTGCCAGCAGCTCTGCGGGGGGGAGCACCGGGGAGCTGTTTTTT.

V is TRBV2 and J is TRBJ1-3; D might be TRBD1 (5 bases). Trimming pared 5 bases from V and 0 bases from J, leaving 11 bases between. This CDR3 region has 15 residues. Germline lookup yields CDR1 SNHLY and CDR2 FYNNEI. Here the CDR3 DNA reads TGTGCCAGCAGTCAAAACAGGCTCTCTGGAAACACCATATATTTT. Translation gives CASSQNRLSGNTIYF.

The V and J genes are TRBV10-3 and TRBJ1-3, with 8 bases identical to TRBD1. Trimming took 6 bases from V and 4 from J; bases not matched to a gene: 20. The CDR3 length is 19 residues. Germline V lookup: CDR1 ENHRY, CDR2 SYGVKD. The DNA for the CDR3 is TGTGCCATCAGCCCTCGCCCCTTAACAGGGGGTGCAAAAGGAAACACCATATATTTT. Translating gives CAISPRPLTGGAKGNTIYF.

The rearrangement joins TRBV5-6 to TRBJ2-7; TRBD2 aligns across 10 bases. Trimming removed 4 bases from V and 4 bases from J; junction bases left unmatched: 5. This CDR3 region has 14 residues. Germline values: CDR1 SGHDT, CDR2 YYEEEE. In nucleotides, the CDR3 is TGTGCCAGCAGCCCCGTAGCGGGAGGATACGAGCAGTACTTC. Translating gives CASSPVAGGYEQYF.

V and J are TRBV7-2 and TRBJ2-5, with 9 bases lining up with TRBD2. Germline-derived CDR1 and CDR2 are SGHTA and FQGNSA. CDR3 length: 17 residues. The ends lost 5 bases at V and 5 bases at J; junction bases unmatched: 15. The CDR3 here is CASSGPRGGAWGETQYF. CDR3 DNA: TGTGCCAGCAGCGGGCCCCGCGGGGGGGCCTGGGGTGAGACCCAGTACTTC.

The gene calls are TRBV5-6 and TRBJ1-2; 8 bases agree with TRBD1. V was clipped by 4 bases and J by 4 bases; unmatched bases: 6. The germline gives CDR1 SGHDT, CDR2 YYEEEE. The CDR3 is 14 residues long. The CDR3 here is CASSKIQGAYGYTF. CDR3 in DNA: TGTGCCAGCAGCAAGATTCAGGGGGCCTATGGCTACACCTTC.